The following is a TCR beta chain sequence with its context. Its target is not known. The sample comes from a study of blood T cells in healthy people across ages. Germline V CDR1 and CDR2: LGHNA, YNFKEQ. Trimming cost V 0 bases and J 10 bases, with 16 bases left between them. The CDR3 has 16 amino acids. General study findings and limits: With age, beta diversity per million T cells declined roughly linearly, significantly by 30 to 40.

A second PCR of roughly 6 to 12 cycles used a sample-barcoded 5' primer and a J-beta primer mix. Every cDNA molecule carried a tag from a template-switch adaptor bearing 12 random nucleotides. TCRdb recomputed calls from the 5' RACE reads with MiXCR, one row per CDR3 protein. The sample carries roughly 500,000 distinct CDR3 sequences, 25% to 30% recorded once. The donors, all healthy, were Caucasians living in Russia, aged roughly 6 to 100. The sequence derives from a woman aged 70 to 79 in good health. The source material was blood. The gene calls are TRBV4-2 and TRBJ1-6; D gene unclear. CDR3 residues: CASSQDKITSGSPLHF. CDR3 bases: TGTGCCAGCAGCCAAGATAAGATTACGTCGGGGTCACCCCTCCACTTT.